The clone carrying this T cell receptor beta chain is medium-sized in the sample. Its specificity is unknown. Germline V gene data show CDR1 as LNHDA and CDR2 as SQIVND (reference sequence). The CDR3 sequence is 12 residues long. Trimming removed 4 bases from V and 4 bases from J, with 8 bases in between. The sample comes from a study of liver allograft versus peripheral blood T cells. Overall study context: Comparative analysis was performed on T cell receptor repertoires from transplanted livers and from recipients' peripheral blood.

Findings and caveats of the study: According to reports, the T cell receptor repertoires inside liver allografts differed from those in peripheral blood.

MiXCR, applied by TCRdb to the reads, yields one record per CDR3 protein. The sample lists over 10,000 distinct CDR3 sequences; approximately 30% were seen once. The clonotype originates from a human patient who had a liver transplant. Some T cells may be the graft donor's. The chain combines TRBV19 with TRBJ2-7; D unresolved. The CDR3 is CASSTGVYEQYF. The CDR3 DNA reads as TGTGCCAGTAGTACGGGTGTGTACGAGCAGTACTTC.